Sequencing of this T cell receptor (beta chain) was carried out in a study of graft-versus-host responses after intestinal transplantation. Study summary: The recipients all started with anti-thymocyte globulin induction and then took tacrolimus and steroids for 2 to 3 years.

Germline CDR1 SGHRS, CDR2 YFSETQ. Unmatched junction bases numbered 10, after V lost 4 bases and J lost 7 bases. The CDR3 contains 14 residues. The method was immunoSEQ multiplex PCR; TCRdb's version includes in-frame clones alone and lacks a portion of them. In the table there are roughly 80,000 clones, around nine tenths of which are singletons. This clone was found a few times. Its specificity is unknown. Broader study findings: Some patients had graft-donor T cell macrochimerism, and their allografts showed high graft-versus-host to host-versus-graft clonal ratios.

This sequence was found in a human donor who was the organ donor for an intestinal transplant. This sample comprised unstimulated CD8+ T cells sorted from spleen or lymph node cells, obtained before transplant. V is TRBV5-1 and J is TRBJ2-7; the match to TRBD1 covers 8 bases. CDR3 coding DNA: TGCGCCAGCAGCCTACGGACAGGGATGGAGGAGCAGTACTTC. This encodes CASSLRTGMEEQYF.